This TCR beta chain derives from a study of T cells in Graves' hyperthyroidism and ophthalmopathy. This clonotype was counted ten times or more. Its cognate antigen is unknown. Calling Graves' hyperthyroidism stable meant ophthalmopathy did not progress within 18 months. For the diagnoses, clinical symptoms, serum thyroxine and TRAb, thyroid ultrasound and orbital computed tomography were used. Isolation of PBMCs was performed on approximately 10 ml fresh peripheral blood. Notes on the study in general: Blood also held most thyroid clonotypes expanded beyond 0.001.

Regions amplified from RNA transcripts were the TCR beta CDR3 regions. Initially, a first-round RT-PCR of the TCR CDR3 employed the HTBI primer set. TCRdb called the multiplex PCR reads again in MiXCR, with one record for every CDR3 protein. The profile shows roughly 300,000 distinct CDR3 sequences, approximately 18% of them singletons. The receptor was isolated from a woman in her forties or fifties with Graves' hyperthyroidism. Material for sequencing was blood.

This CDR3 reads CASRTQGKETQYF. DNA of the CDR3: TGTGCCAGCAGAACACAGGGGAAAGAGACCCAGTACTTC. The chain links TRBV28 to TRBJ2-5, with 7 bases identical to TRBD1. J gave up 3 bases and V 6 bases, and 4 bases lay outside the gene matches. The CDR3 loop spans 13 amino acids. Looked up from germline, CDR1 is MDHEN and CDR2 is SYDVKM.